This is a list of T cell receptor beta chains from one sample in a study of technical replicates of blood from four donors. The assay was immunoSEQ multiplex PCR, and TCRdb's table has in-frame clones only and misses some. Of 55,000 to 75,000 clones in the sample, roughly 94% were seen once. The specimen sequenced was T cells isolated from PBMCs. All receptors come from a human donor in good health. Each CDR3 is given with its conserved first and last residue. The D gene is left open where the match is weak. Size tells how often a clone was seen (once, few, many) or the class of an expanded clone, and some rows leave it out.

clone_size: .
j_call: TRBJ2-3
v_call: TRBV30
d_call: .
cdr3_nt: TGTGCCTGGAGCCTGACAGATACGCAGTATTTT
cdr3_aa: CAWSLTDTQYF

clone_size: .
j_call: TRBJ1-1
v_call: TRBV5-1
d_call: .
cdr3_nt: TGCGCCAGCAGCTTCACAGAGAACACTGAAGCTTTCTTT
cdr3_aa: CASSFTENTEAFF

clone_size: .
j_call: TRBJ2-3
v_call: TRBV5-1
d_call: .
cdr3_nt: TGCGCCAGCAAGAGCCCCTCCACAGATACGCAGTATTTT
cdr3_aa: CASKSPSTDTQYF

clone_size: .
j_call: TRBJ1-1
v_call: TRBV4-1
d_call: TRBD1
cdr3_nt: TGCGCCAGCAGCCAAGGAAGCCGACAGGGGATGAACACTGAAGCTTTCTTT
cdr3_aa: CASSQGSRQGMNTEAFF

clone_size: .
j_call: TRBJ2-7
v_call: TRBV9
d_call: TRBD1
cdr3_nt: TGTGCCAGCAGCGTAGGGCAGGGGGCAATCTACGAGCAGTACTTC
cdr3_aa: CASSVGQGAIYEQYF

clone_size: once
j_call: TRBJ1-1
v_call: TRBV29-1
d_call: .
cdr3_nt: TGCAGCGTTCAGAAACAGGGAACTGAAGCTTTCTTT
cdr3_aa: CSVQKQGTEAFF

clone_size: .
j_call: TRBJ1-5
v_call: TRBV19
d_call: .
cdr3_nt: TGTGCCAGTAGTATAATCATGGGAGATCAGCCCCAGCATTTT
cdr3_aa: CASSIIMGDQPQHF

clone_size: .
j_call: TRBJ1-1
v_call: TRBV6-5
d_call: .
cdr3_nt: TGTGCCAGCAGATTCAGGGAGGGGTACACTGAAGCTTTCTTT
cdr3_aa: CASRFREGYTEAFF

clone_size: .
j_call: TRBJ1-5
v_call: TRBV27
d_call: .
cdr3_nt: TGTGCCAGCAGTGACACAGGGTATCAGCCCCAGCATTTT
cdr3_aa: CASSDTGYQPQHF

clone_size: .
j_call: TRBJ1-2
v_call: TRBV4-1
d_call: .
cdr3_nt: TGCGCCAGCAGCCCCCTTACAGGATTTAACTATGGCTACACCTTC
cdr3_aa: CASSPLTGFNYGYTF

clone_size: .
j_call: TRBJ2-1
v_call: TRBV6-4
d_call: .
cdr3_nt: TGTGCCAGCAGTGCTCGTTTAGGGGCCTTTTACAATGAGCAGTTCTTC
cdr3_aa: CASSARLGAFYNEQFF

clone_size: .
j_call: TRBJ1-4
v_call: TRBV11-1
d_call: .
cdr3_nt: TGTGCCAGCAGCCTGACAGCAACTAATGAAAAACTGTTTTTT
cdr3_aa: CASSLTATNEKLFF

clone_size: .
j_call: TRBJ1-2
v_call: TRBV18
d_call: TRBD1
cdr3_nt: TGTGCCAGCTCACTAGACAGGGGAGGACTCTATGGCTACACCTTC
cdr3_aa: CASSLDRGGLYGYTF

clone_size: .
j_call: TRBJ1-1
v_call: TRBV6-5
d_call: .
cdr3_nt: TGTGCCAGCAGTTACTCGACACGTCCGGACACTGAAGCTTTCTTT
cdr3_aa: CASSYSTRPDTEAFF

clone_size: .
j_call: TRBJ2-1
v_call: TRBV27
d_call: TRBD2
cdr3_nt: TGTGCCAGCAGTCCGGGGGAGCGGGAATACAATGAGCAGTTCTTC
cdr3_aa: CASSPGEREYNEQFF

clone_size: once
j_call: TRBJ2-3
v_call: TRBV7-9
d_call: TRBD2
cdr3_nt: TGTGCCAGCAGCTCACCAATGAGGGCCAGCGGGATAACAGATACGCAGTATTTT
cdr3_aa: CASSSPMRASGITDTQYF

clone_size: once
j_call: TRBJ2-7
v_call: TRBV6-5
d_call: .
cdr3_nt: TGTGCCAGCAGTTATTCCACAGGGAGCTCCTACGAGCAGTACTTC
cdr3_aa: CASSYSTGSSYEQYF

clone_size: .
j_call: TRBJ2-5
v_call: TRBV5-1
d_call: TRBD2
cdr3_nt: TGCGCCAGCTGTAACACCCGGGAGGCCCAGTACTTC
cdr3_aa: CASCNTREAQYF

clone_size: .
j_call: TRBJ1-1
v_call: TRBV5-4
d_call: .
cdr3_nt: TGTGCCAGCAGCGAGGTAAACAGGGAGACTTTCTTT
cdr3_aa: CASSEVNRETFF